The rows below give T cell receptor beta chains drawn from one sample of a study of shared clonotypes between healthy human individuals. Clones were read by immunoSEQ multiplex PCR, and TCRdb kept only the in-frame ones, dropping some. The table shows 700,000 to 950,000 clones, with around 96% occurring only once. Sequencing was carried out using naive CD8+ T cells sorted from blood. These receptors came from a man aged 30 to 39 in good health. Each CDR3 is given with its conserved first and last residue. Fields, in order: J gene, V gene, CDR3 protein.

TRBJ2-7	TRBV6-1	CASSEGVGGYEQYF
TRBJ2-7	TRBV9	CASSVEVGELYEQYF
TRBJ2-1	TRBV23-1	CASSQFGSSGGENEQFF
TRBJ1-5	TRBV6-5	CASSIRQGLNQPQHF
TRBJ1-1	TRBV6-5	CASSPGDTEAFF
TRBJ2-5	TRBV29-1	CSVDPTGLTQTQYF
TRBJ2-3	TRBV27	CASSRQGTDTQYF
TRBJ2-3	TRBV7-2	CASNRAPPTDTQYF
TRBJ1-5	TRBV28	CASSLILQGYNQPQHF
TRBJ1-5	TRBV27	CASSYRGRGSNQPQHF
TRBJ2-3	TRBV13	CASSLLSGSLDTQYF
TRBJ1-5	TRBV5-8	CASSLTGNQPQHF
TRBJ2-5	TRBV9	CASSVDSGQETQYF